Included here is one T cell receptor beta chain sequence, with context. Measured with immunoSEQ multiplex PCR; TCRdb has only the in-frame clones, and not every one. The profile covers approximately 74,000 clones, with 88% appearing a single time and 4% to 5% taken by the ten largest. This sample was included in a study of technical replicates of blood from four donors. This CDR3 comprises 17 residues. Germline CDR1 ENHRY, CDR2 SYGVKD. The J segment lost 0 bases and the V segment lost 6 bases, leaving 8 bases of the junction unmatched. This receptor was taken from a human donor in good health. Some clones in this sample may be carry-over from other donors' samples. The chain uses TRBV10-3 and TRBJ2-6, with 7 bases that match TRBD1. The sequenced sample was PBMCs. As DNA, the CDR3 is TGTGCCATCAGAGGGGACAGCGAAAGCTCTGGGGCCAACGTCCTGACTTTC. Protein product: CAIRGDSESSGANVLTF.